What follows is one T cell receptor (beta chain) and its context. The antigen is undetermined. The data belong to a study of radiation and T cells in renal cell carcinoma. Overall study findings and caveats: Tumor samples were small regions of around 1 g. Compared with controls, irradiated tumors had more, larger dominant CDR3 motifs. Top 100 clonotypes averaged around 50% in irradiated versus about 43% in nephrectomy-only tumors.

Method: immunoSEQ multiplex PCR; TCRdb's copy keeps in-frame clones and lacks some. The table has roughly 9,600 clones, over 55% seen once. Indicated treatment: 15 Gy SBRT to primary tumor, nephrectomy 4 weeks later. Nephrectomy followed 15 Gy stereotactic body radiation by 4 weeks. The CDR3 length is 12 residues. The germline V and J ends were trimmed by 1 base and 7 bases, with 7 bases remaining between them. Germline V gives CDR1 SGHTA, CDR2 FQGNSA. Sequences were derived from tumor tissue, sampled from a patient whose treatment included radiotherapy and nephrectomy. The chain recombines TRBV7-2 with TRBJ1-1; D ambiguous. The sequence came from a woman in her fifties or sixties with renal cell carcinoma. The chain's CDR3 is CASSLVRVEAFF. CDR3 nucleotide sequence: TGTGCCAGCAGCTTAGTAAGGGTTGAAGCTTTCTTT. Full variable domain (missing parts from reference TRBV7-2 and TRBJ1-1): GAGVSQSPSNKVTEKGKDVELRCDPISGHTALYWYRQSLGQGLEFLIYFQGNSAPDKSGLPSDRFSAERTGGSVSTLTIQRTQQEDSAVYLCASSLVRVEAFFGQGTRLTVV.